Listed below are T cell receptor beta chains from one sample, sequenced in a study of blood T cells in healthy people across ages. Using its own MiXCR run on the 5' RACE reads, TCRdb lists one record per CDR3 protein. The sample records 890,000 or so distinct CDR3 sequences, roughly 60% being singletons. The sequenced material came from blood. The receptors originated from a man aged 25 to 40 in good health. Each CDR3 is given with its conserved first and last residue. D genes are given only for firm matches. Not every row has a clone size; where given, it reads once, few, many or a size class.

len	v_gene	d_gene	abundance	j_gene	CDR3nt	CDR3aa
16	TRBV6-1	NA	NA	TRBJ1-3	TGTGCCAGCAGTGATCCAGCCCGACCCACTGGAAACACCATATATTTT	CASSDPARPTGNTIYF
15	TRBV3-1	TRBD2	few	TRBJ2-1	TGTGCCAGCAGCCTCGCGGGGGTGCTCTACAATGAGCAGTTCTTC	CASSLAGVLYNEQFF
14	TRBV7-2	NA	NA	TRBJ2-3	TGTGCCAGCAGCTTAATGTTACCACCTGATACGCAGTATTTT	CASSLMLPPDTQYF
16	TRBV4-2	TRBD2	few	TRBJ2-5	TGTGCCAGCAGCCAAGAAGGCGGGAGAGAGCAAGAGACCCAGTACTTC	CASSQEGGREQETQYF
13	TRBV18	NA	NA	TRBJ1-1	TGTGCCAGCTGCGAAGGGGACCGAACTGAAGCTTTCTTT	CASCEGDRTEAFF
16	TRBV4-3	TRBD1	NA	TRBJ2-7	TGCGCCAGCAGCCAAGAGGGGATAGGGACAGACTGCGAGCAGTACTTC	CASSQEGIGTDCEQYF
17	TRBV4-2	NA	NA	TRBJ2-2	TGTGCCAGCAGCCAAGAGCCGGGACTCCTTAACACCGGGGAGCTGTTTTTT	CASSQEPGLLNTGELFF
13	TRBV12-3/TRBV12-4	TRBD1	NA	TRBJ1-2	TGTGCCAGCAGCGAACAGGGGGCATATGGCTACACCTTC	CASSEQGAYGYTF
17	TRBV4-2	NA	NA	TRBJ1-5	TGTGCCAGCAGCCAGGATACCCTGAGGGGGTTGAGTCAGCCCCAGCATTTT	CASSQDTLRGLSQPQHF
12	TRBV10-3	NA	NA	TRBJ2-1	TGCGCCATCAGTGAGTCAGGTAGTGAGCAGTTCTTC	CAISESGSEQFF
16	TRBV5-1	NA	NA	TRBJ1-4	TGCGCCAGCAGACACTATCCGGGACTGTCGGATGAAAAACTGTTTTTT	CASRHYPGLSDEKLFF
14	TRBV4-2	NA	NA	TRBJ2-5	TGTGCCAGCAGCCAAGAGGAGGACCAAGAGACCCAGTACTTC	CASSQEEDQETQYF
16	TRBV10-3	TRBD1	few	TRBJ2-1	TGTGCCATCAGTGAGTCGGACAGGGGAAGTGGCAATGAGCAGTTCTTC	CAISESDRGSGNEQFF
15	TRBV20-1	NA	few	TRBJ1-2	TGCAGTGCACCTAGGAGGGGGGTTAGGGACTATGGCTACACCTTC	CSAPRRGVRDYGYTF
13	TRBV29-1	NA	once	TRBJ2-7	TGCAGCGTTGTTACTGACATGGGAGGAGAGCAGTACTTC	CSVVTDMGGEQYF
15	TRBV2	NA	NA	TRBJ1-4	TGTGCCAGCAGTGATAACCGGGACCCTGGGGAAAAACTGTTTTTT	CASSDNRDPGEKLFF
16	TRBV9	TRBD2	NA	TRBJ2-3	TGTGCCAGCAGCGTCCCCGAGAGCGGGGGCACAGATACGCAGTATTTT	CASSVPESGGTDTQYF
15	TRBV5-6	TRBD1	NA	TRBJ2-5	TGTGCCAGCAGCCCTCCGGGACAGGGGTCCGAGACCCAGTACTTC	CASSPPGQGSETQYF
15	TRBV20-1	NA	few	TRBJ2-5	TGCAGTGCTAGAGATCCGGGGACTGGCCAAGAGACCCAGTACTTC	CSARDPGTGQETQYF
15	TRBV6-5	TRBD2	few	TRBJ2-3	TGTGCCAGCAGTTCTCGTGGACTAGCGGCAGATACGCAGTATTTT	CASSSRGLAADTQYF
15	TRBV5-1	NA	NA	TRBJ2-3	TGCGCCAGCAGAACAACGGGACGGCCCACAGATACGCAGTATTTT	CASRTTGRPTDTQYF
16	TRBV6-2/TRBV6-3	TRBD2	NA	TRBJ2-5	TGTGCCAGCAGTCCCATAGCGGGGGGGCCAGGAGAGACCCAGTACTTC	CASSPIAGGPGETQYF
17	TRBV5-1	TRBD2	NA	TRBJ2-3	TGCGCCAGCAGCTTGGAGGGGACTAACCCCTACACAGATACGCAGTATTTT	CASSLEGTNPYTDTQYF
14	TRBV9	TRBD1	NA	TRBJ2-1	TGTGCCAGCAGCGCTACAGGGGTGTCGGATGAGCAGTTCTTC	CASSATGVSDEQFF
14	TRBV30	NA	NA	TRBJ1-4	TGTGCCTGGAGAAAGGGCTACGGGAGTGAAAAACTGTTTTTT	CAWRKGYGSEKLFF
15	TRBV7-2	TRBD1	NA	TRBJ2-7	TGTGCCAGCAGCGCAGCGGGACAGGGGGCATACGGGCAGTACTTC	CASSAAGQGAYGQYF
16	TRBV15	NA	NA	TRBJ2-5	TGTGCCACCAGCAGAGGTTTGGCAGGGGCACGAGAGACCCAGTACTTC	CATSRGLAGARETQYF
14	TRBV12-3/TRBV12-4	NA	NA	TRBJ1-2	TGTGCCAGCAGTCCCTCAGTCCCCCGGTTTGGCTACACCTTC	CASSPSVPRFGYTF
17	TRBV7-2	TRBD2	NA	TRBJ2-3	TGTGCCAGCAGCTCAATTAGGAGGGGCGGGGGGGAAGATACGCAGTATTTT	CASSSIRRGGGEDTQYF
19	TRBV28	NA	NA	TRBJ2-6	TGTGCCAGCAGTCGAACCCCTGGGGGCAGGGGTTCCGGGGCCAACGTCCTGACTTTC	CASSRTPGGRGSGANVLTF
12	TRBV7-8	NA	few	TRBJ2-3	TGTGCCAGCAGCACGCACACAGATACGCAGTATTTT	CASSTHTDTQYF
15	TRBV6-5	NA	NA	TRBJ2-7	TGTGCCAGCACCCAGGGCGGGCCAAACCTAGGGGAGCAGTACTTC	CASTQGGPNLGEQYF
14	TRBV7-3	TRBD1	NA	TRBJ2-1	TGTGCCAGCAGCCCCCAGGGGGTGCTTGATGAGCAGTTCTTC	CASSPQGVLDEQFF
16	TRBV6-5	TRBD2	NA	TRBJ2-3	TGTGCCAGCAGTTATACCCTAGCGGGGGGGACCGATACGCAGTATTTT	CASSYTLAGGTDTQYF
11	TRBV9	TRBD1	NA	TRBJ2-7	TGTGCCAGCAGCAAGGACAGGGAGCAGTACTTC	CASSKDREQYF
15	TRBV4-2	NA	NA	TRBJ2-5	TGTGCCAGCAGCCAAGATGGGAAGGCGGGAGAGACCCAGTACTTC	CASSQDGKAGETQYF
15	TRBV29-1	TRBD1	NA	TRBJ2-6	TGCAGCGTGAGGGACAGGGGAACTGGGGCCAACGTCCTGACTTTC	CSVRDRGTGANVLTF
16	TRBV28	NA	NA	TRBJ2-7	TGTGCCAGCAGTCCTCTGACGGTCTCCAGCTCCTACGAGCAGTACTTC	CASSPLTVSSSYEQYF
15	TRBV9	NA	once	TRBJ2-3	TGTGCCAGCAGCCCTTACGTCGGGGCGACAGATACGCAGTATTTT	CASSPYVGATDTQYF
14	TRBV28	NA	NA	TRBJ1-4	TGTGCCAGCAGCTCAGGGGTTACTAATGAAAAACTGTTTTTT	CASSSGVTNEKLFF
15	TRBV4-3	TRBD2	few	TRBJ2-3	TGCGCCAGCACCCAACGGGGGGTTAGCACAGATACGCAGTATTTT	CASTQRGVSTDTQYF
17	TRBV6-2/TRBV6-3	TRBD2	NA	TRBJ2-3	TGTGCCAGCAGCCTCCGAAAACGGGGGGGGCGCACAGATACGCAGTATTTT	CASSLRKRGGRTDTQYF
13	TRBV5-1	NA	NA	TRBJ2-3	TGCGCCAGCAGCTCGGCCGACACAGATACGCAGTATTTT	CASSSADTDTQYF
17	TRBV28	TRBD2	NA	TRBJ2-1	TGTGCCAGCAGTTTAGGGCTAGCGGGGGTTACCTACAATGAGCAGTTCTTC	CASSLGLAGVTYNEQFF
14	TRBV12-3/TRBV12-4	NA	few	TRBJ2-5	TGTGCCAGCAGTTTAAGGGCGTCCTGGGAGACCCAGTACTTC	CASSLRASWETQYF
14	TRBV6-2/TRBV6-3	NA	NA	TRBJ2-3	TGTGCCAGCAGTTATGGGAGCCTCACAGATACGCAGTATTTT	CASSYGSLTDTQYF
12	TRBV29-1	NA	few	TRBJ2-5	TGCAGCGTTCGCCGGGACCAAGAGACCCAGTACTTC	CSVRRDQETQYF
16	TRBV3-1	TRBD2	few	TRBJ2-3	TGTGCCAGCAGCCCAGCTAGCGGGGGGCCCACAGATACGCAGTATTTT	CASSPASGGPTDTQYF
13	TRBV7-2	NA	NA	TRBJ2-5	TGTGCCAGCAGCTTAGTTTGGAGGGAGACCCAGTACTTC	CASSLVWRETQYF
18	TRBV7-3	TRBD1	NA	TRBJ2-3	TGTGCCAGCAGCCGAACCTTTCCCGGGACAGCTAGCACAGATACGCAGTATTTT	CASSRTFPGTASTDTQYF
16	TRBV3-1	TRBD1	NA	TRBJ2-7	TGTGCCAGCAGCCAAGCGTCCGGGACAGGGGCCCACGAGCAGTACTTC	CASSQASGTGAHEQYF
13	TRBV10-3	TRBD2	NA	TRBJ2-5	TGTGCCCTTAGCGGGGGGTTTCAAGAGACCCAGTACTTC	CALSGGFQETQYF
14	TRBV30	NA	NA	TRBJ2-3	TGTGCCTGGTCCCTCGGGGCCCTCACAGATACGCAGTATTTT	CAWSLGALTDTQYF
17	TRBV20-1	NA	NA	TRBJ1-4	TGCAGTGCTAGAGACCCAAGGACAGACCCAACTAATGAAAAACTGTTTTTT	CSARDPRTDPTNEKLFF
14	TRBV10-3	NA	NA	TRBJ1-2	TGTGCCATCAGGCGGGCAGAGTCTAACTATGGCTACACCTTC	CAIRRAESNYGYTF